The next 22 T cell receptor beta chains were all read from a single sample in a study of shared clonotypes between healthy human individuals. Only in-frame clones appear in the TCRdb table, and some are missing; sequencing was by immunoSEQ multiplex PCR. The sample contains about 2 million clones, roughly 94% of which appear only once. The sequenced sample was naive CD4+ T cells sorted from blood. Subset defined: CD45RA+ positively selected. Source of these receptors: a man between 18 and 35 years old in good health.

CDR3 nucleotides: TGCGCCAGCAGCTTGGTGGGGACGGGGGAGCAGTACTTC. Its translation: CASSLVGTGEQYF. The chain carries TRBV5-1 and TRBJ2-7; D tentatively reads TRBD1 or TRBD2 (5 bases each). The germline V gene encodes CDR1 SGHRS and CDR2 YFSETQ. V was clipped by 0 bases and J by 7 bases, with 11 bases between them. The CDR3 loop spans 13 amino acids.

This chain uses TRBV7-2 with TRBJ2-2; 14 positions match TRBD2. The V gene's germline CDR1 is SGHTA and CDR2 FQGNSA. The CDR3 consists of 16 residues. The V segment lost 5 bases and the J segment 8 bases; nucleotides outside the gene matches: 7. The CDR3 sequence: CASSPGTSGRVGELFF. CDR3 nucleotides: TGTGCCAGCAGCCCCGGGACTAGCGGGAGAGTAGGGGAGCTGTTTTTT.

The J gene is TRBJ2-2, the V gene TRBV5-1; maybe TRBD1 (6 bases). Germline V lookup: CDR1 SGHRS, CDR2 YFSETQ. The germline V and J ends were trimmed by 4 bases and 7 bases, with 17 bases remaining between them. The CDR3 has 15 residues. CDR3 nucleotide sequence: TGCGCCAGCAGCCGTACCCTTACAGGGCGCGGGGAGCTGTTTTTT. It is translated as CASSRTLTGRGELFF.

The rearrangement links TRBV6-1 to TRBJ2-5; TRBD2 agrees at 7 bases. With V trimmed by 2 bases and J by 4 bases, 7 bases remained unmatched. Germline-derived CDR1 and CDR2 are MNHNS and SASEGT. This CDR3 contains 15 residues. The DNA of the CDR3 is TGTGCCAGCAGTGAATTGTTTTTAGCGGGAGAGACCCAGTACTTC. Translated, it gives CASSELFLAGETQYF.

This clone was detected once. V gene TRBV5-4 combines with J gene TRBJ1-1, with 8 bases matching TRBD1. From germline, CDR1 is SGHNT and CDR2 YYREEE (reference sequence). The CDR3 loop spans 15 amino acids. Trimming took 4 bases from V and 0 from J; bases not matched to a gene: 5. The CDR3 coding sequence is TGTGCCAGCAGCGGACAGGGAACCATGAACACTGAAGCTTTCTTT. Its protein is CASSGQGTMNTEAFF. Full variable domain (rest looked up from reference TRBV5-4 and TRBJ1-1): ETGVTQSPTHLIKTRGQQVTLRCSSQSGHNTVSWYQQALGQGPQFIFQYYREEENGRGNFPPRFSGLQFPNYSSELNVNALELDDSALYLCASSGQGTMNTEAFFGQGTRLTVV.

As regards this clone: The identical CDR3 is also encoded by other nucleotide sequences in the sample. The chain joins TRBV18 to TRBJ1-2, with D possibly being TRBD1 (6 bases). Germline CDR1 is KGHSH and CDR2 is LQKENI. Between the trimmed V and J ends, which lost 2 bases and 6 bases, there was a span of 10 bases. This CDR3 is 13 amino acids long. For the CDR3, the DNA is TGTGCCAGCTCACCAAACAGGGTTGATGGCTACACCTTC. It yields the protein CASSPNRVDGYTF.

This chain links TRBV5-1 with TRBJ2-1; TRBD2 aligns across 7 bases. V shed 0 bases, J shed 4 bases, and the junction held 4 bases outside the gene matches. CDR3 length equals 15 residues. Germline values: CDR1 SGHRS, CDR2 YFSETQ. The CDR3 sequence: CASSLEASGYNEQFF. CDR3 nucleotide sequence: TGCGCCAGCAGCTTGGAGGCTAGCGGATACAATGAGCAGTTCTTC.

V usage is TRBV11-1 and J usage is TRBJ2-3, with 8 positions matching TRBD2. The trim removed 6 bases at V and 3 bases at J, leaving 8 bases unmatched. The germline V gene encodes CDR1 SGHAT and CDR2 FQDESV (reference sequence). CDR3 length: 15 amino acids. The CDR3 region is CASRSQRGPTDTQYF. The CDR3 nucleotides read TGTGCCAGCAGGTCACAGCGGGGGCCTACAGATACGCAGTATTTT.

The rearrangement uses TRBV10-3 and TRBJ2-2; the D gene is possibly TRBD1 (6 bases). The germline V and J ends were trimmed by 10 bases and 3 bases, with 18 bases remaining between them. This CDR3 is built from 15 residues. CDR1 and CDR2 (germline): ENHRY, SYGVKD. CDR3 protein: CASTKGELDTGELFF. CDR3 sequence (DNA): TGTGCCAGCACGAAGGGGGAATTGGACACCGGGGAGCTGTTTTTT.

The rearrangement links TRBV30 to TRBJ1-1, with D maybe TRBD1 (5 bases). This CDR3 is built from 18 residues. Trimming pared 3 bases from V and 4 bases from J, leaving 27 bases between. The germline V gene encodes CDR1 GTSNPN and CDR2 SVGIG (reference sequence). In nucleotides, the CDR3 is TGTGCCTGGAGAAAGGCCAAACTCGGCGGGGGAGAGAGCACTGAAGCTTTCTTT. It is translated as CAWRKAKLGGGESTEAFF.

The chain has TRBV7-2 and TRBJ2-2; 11 bases map to TRBD2. Germline CDR1 is SGHTA and CDR2 is FQGNSA. This CDR3 has 18 residues. J was trimmed by 1 base and V by 1 base; bases with no gene match: 5. Here the CDR3 DNA reads TGTGCCAGCAGCTTAGTGCCTAGCGGGAGGTTGAACACCGGGGAGCTGTTTTTT. As protein: CASSLVPSGRLNTGELFF.

CDR3 DNA: TGTGCCAGCGTGGAGGAGGCCGGGGAGCTGTTTTTT. Protein: CASVEEAGELFF. The chain links TRBV2 to TRBJ2-2; D possibly corresponds to TRBD2 (5 bases). V lost 8 bases, J lost 6 bases, and 10 bases lay in between. The germline CDR1 and CDR2 sequences are SNHLY and FYNNEI. The CDR3 has 12 residues.

A note on this clone: Given a much more abundant clone one base away, this may be a read error. The sample holds other DNA sequences that translate to the same CDR3. The rearrangement links TRBV5-4 to TRBJ2-7, with 10 bases matching TRBD1. V lost 1 base, J lost 1 base, and 8 bases stayed unmatched. The CDR3 sequence is 17 residues long. Germline V gene lookup returns CDR1 SGHNT and CDR2 YYREEE (reference sequence). The CDR3 protein is CASSLWEPGQGSYEQYF. CDR3 in DNA: TGTGCCAGCAGCTTGTGGGAGCCGGGACAGGGGTCCTACGAGCAGTACTTC.

The genes are TRBV7-8 and TRBJ1-1; unclear D gene. CDR1 and CDR2 (germline): SGHVS, FQNEAQ. The CDR3 covers 14 residues. V lost 3 bases and J lost 0, with 8 bases in between. In nucleotides, the CDR3 is TGTGCCAGCAGCTTTTCAGGATTGAACACTGAAGCTTTCTTT. Translated: CASSFSGLNTEAFF.

The chain couples TRBV6-5 to TRBJ2-7, with 9 nucleotides matching TRBD1. V was pared by 6 bases and J by 3 bases, with 6 bases of the junction left unmatched. The CDR3 sequence is 14 residues long. Per the germline V gene, CDR1 is MNHEY and CDR2 is SVGAGI. In DNA, the CDR3 is TGTGCCAGCAGAACTCCGGGACAGGGCTACGAGCAGTACTTC. Protein sequence: CASRTPGQGYEQYF.

The chain couples TRBV7-9 to TRBJ2-1; a possible D gene is TRBD1 (5 bases). CDR1 is SEHNR, CDR2 FQNEAQ, per germline (reference sequence). V lost 5 bases, J lost 12 bases, and 17 bases lay in between. There are 13 residues in the CDR3. The CDR3 spells CASSEQGVPGQFF. CDR3 nucleotide sequence: TGTGCCAGCAGCGAGCAAGGGGTTCCTGGGCAGTTCTTC.

The rearrangement joins TRBV30 to TRBJ2-3; 7 nucleotides agree with TRBD1. V trimming: 1 base; J trimming: 2 bases; junction bases outside the gene matches: 6. CDR1 is GTSNPN, CDR2 SVGIG, per germline (reference sequence). The CDR3 runs 15 residues. The CDR3 nucleotides are TGTGCCTGGAGTGGACAGGGTCTTTCCACAGATACGCAGTATTTT. Translation gives CAWSGQGLSTDTQYF.

The chain couples TRBV30 to TRBJ1-1; weak D call: TRBD1 (5 bases). V lost 5 bases to trimming and J lost 3 bases, with 13 bases between them. The CDR3 runs 13 residues. Germline CDR1 and CDR2: GTSNPN and SVGIG (reference sequence). In DNA, the CDR3 is TGTGCCTGGTTGAGGGGTGGGGACACTGAAGCTTTCTTT. This gives the protein CAWLRGGDTEAFF. The full variable domain, with the rest looked up from reference TRBV30 and TRBJ1-1, is SQTIHQWPATLVQPVGSPLSLECTVEGTSNPNLYWYRQAAGRGLQLLFYSVGIGQISSEVPQNLSASRPQDRQFILSSKKLLLSDSGFYLCAWLRGGDTEAFFGQGTRLTVV.

V gene TRBV6-6 combines with J gene TRBJ1-3; D might be TRBD1 (5 bases). Germline V gene sequence: CDR1 MNHNY, CDR2 SVGAGI (reference sequence). The CDR3 has 12 residues. Trimming took 5 bases from V and 6 from J, leaving 8 bases between them. Written as DNA, the CDR3 is TGTGCCAGCAGTCTCAGGGAAAACACCATATATTTT. Its protein product is CASSLRENTIYF.

The chain joins TRBV6-1 to TRBJ2-7; D remains unclear. The V end was cut by 7 bases, the J end by 0 bases, with 13 bases between. There are 14 residues in the CDR3. The germline V gene encodes CDR1 MNHNS and CDR2 SASEGT. CDR3 nucleotides: TGTGCCAGCACGGCCGTCTTTAGCTCCTACGAGCAGTACTTC. Amino acids: CASTAVFSSYEQYF.

This clone showed up just once. The V and J genes are TRBV6-1 and TRBJ2-2; TRBD1 matches 9 bases. Trimming cost V 9 bases and J 3 bases; bases outside gene matches: 8. The CDR3 is made up of 15 amino acids. The germline gives CDR1 MNHNS, CDR2 SASEGT. The CDR3 nucleotides read TGTGCCAGTACACAGGGGGCGCAACACACCGGGGAGCTGTTTTTT. As protein: CASTQGAQHTGELFF.

J is TRBJ2-7 and V is TRBV11-3, with 9 bases aligning to TRBD1. The CDR3 loop spans 14 amino acids. V was pared by 5 bases and J by 6 bases, with 8 bases of the junction left unmatched. CDR1 SGHNT and CDR2 YENEEA come from the germline V gene. The CDR3 DNA is TGTGCCAGCAGCCAGACAGGGGGGTCGGGCGAGCAGTACTTC. Translation: CASSQTGGSGEQYF.